The 12 T cell receptor beta chains presented below share a single source sample, sequenced in a study of T cells expressing NK-cell markers. TCRdb re-called the 5' RACE reads, yielding one record per CDR3 amino acid sequence without DNA. The sample holds 150,000 or so distinct CDR3 sequences. Material: blood T cells: a sorted CD56 or NKG2C T cell subset, CD4+ or CD8+ T cells, or bulk PBMC T cells (not recorded which). Receptors were obtained from a woman between 18 and 70 years old in good health.

The rearrangement uses TRBV28 and TRBJ1-2. Germline V gives CDR1 MDHEN, CDR2 SYDVKM. The CDR3 extends over 13 amino acids. CDR3: CASSERNNYGYTF.

This chain connects TRBV7-2 to TRBJ2-3; TCRdb returns TRBD1, unconfirmable since there is no DNA. The CDR3 length is 15 residues. Germline values: CDR1 SGHTA, CDR2 FQGNSA. The CDR3 here is CASSLFGTGTDTQYF.

The CDR3 here is CASSLETGSYEQYF. The chain uses TRBV5-1 and TRBJ2-7. CDR3 length equals 14 residues. The V gene's germline CDR1 is SGHRS and CDR2 YFSETQ.

The V call is TRBV5-1, the J call TRBJ2-4; lacking DNA, the TRBD2 call made by TCRdb goes unchecked. The CDR3 contains 18 residues. Germline loops: CDR1 SGHRS, CDR2 YFSETQ. CDR3 in amino acids: CASSPGLAGGQAKNIQYF.

The chain's CDR3 is CSASRDSESYEQYF. This sequence joins TRBV20-1 and TRBJ2-7; TCRdb picks TRBD1, but there is no DNA to check that call. Germline-derived CDR1 and CDR2 are DFQATT and SNEGSKA (reference sequence). The CDR3 length is 14 residues.

This rearrangement joins TRBV3-1 to TRBJ2-5; TCRdb names TRBD2, which stays unverified in the absence of DNA. Germline assignment: CDR1 LGHDT and CDR2 YNNKEL (reference sequence). The CDR3 totals 15 residues. The CDR3 reads CASSQVVLLRETQYF.

The chain is built from TRBV5-1 and TRBJ2-2; as DNA is missing, the TRBD1 call by TCRdb cannot be tested. This CDR3 has 17 residues. Germline loops: CDR1 SGHRS, CDR2 YFSETQ. CDR3 region: CASSLKGTGGDTGELFF.

The chain combines TRBV12-3 or TRBV12-4 with TRBJ2-4; as DNA is missing, the TRBD1 call by TCRdb cannot be tested. The CDR3 consists of 15 residues. CDR3 in amino acids: CASSPTRDRGDIQYF.

The V gene is TRBV20-1, the J gene TRBJ2-6. The CDR3 has 19 residues. Germline loops: CDR1 DFQATT, CDR2 SNEGSKA (reference sequence). CDR3: CSARGATDPNFSGANVLTF.

The chain is built from TRBV20-1 and TRBJ2-7. Per the germline V gene, CDR1 is DFQATT and CDR2 is SNEGSKA (reference sequence). This CDR3 comprises 12 residues. CDR3 region: CSARALAYEQYF.

This rearrangement joins TRBV7-2 to TRBJ1-2. The CDR3 totals 12 residues. The germline V gene has CDR1 SGHTA and CDR2 FQGNSA. The CDR3 reads CASSAYSYGYTF.

The chain uses TRBV25-1 and TRBJ2-1; the TCRdb call, TRBD2, lacks DNA for checking. Germline V gives CDR1 MGHDK, CDR2 SYGVNS. The CDR3 is 15 amino acids. The CDR3 spells CASSGWTSDYNEQFF.